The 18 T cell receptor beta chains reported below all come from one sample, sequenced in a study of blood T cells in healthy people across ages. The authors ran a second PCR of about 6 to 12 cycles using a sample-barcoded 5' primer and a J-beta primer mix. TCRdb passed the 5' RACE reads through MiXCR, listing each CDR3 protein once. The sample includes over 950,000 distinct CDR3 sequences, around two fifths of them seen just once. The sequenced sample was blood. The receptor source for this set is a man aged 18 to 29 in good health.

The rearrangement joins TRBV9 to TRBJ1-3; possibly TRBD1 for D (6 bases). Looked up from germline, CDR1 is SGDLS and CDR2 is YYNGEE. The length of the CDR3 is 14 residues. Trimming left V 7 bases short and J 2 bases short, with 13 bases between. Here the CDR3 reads CASGEGGAGNTIYF. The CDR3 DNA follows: TGTGCCAGCGGAGAGGGGGGAGCTGGAAACACCATATATTTT. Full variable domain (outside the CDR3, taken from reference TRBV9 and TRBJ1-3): DSGVTQTPKHLITATGQRVTLRCSPRSGDLSVYWYQQSLDQGLQFLIQYYNGEERAKGNILERFSAQQFPDLHSELNLSSLELGDSALYFCASGEGGAGNTIYFGEGSWLTVV.

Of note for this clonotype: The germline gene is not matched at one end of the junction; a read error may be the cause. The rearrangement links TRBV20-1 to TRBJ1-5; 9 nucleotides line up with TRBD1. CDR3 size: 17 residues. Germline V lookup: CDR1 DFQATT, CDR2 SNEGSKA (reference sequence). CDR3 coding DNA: TGCAGAGCTAGAAGAGGGGACAGGGATTATAGCAATCAGCCCCAGCATTTT. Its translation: CRARRGDRDYSNQPQHF.

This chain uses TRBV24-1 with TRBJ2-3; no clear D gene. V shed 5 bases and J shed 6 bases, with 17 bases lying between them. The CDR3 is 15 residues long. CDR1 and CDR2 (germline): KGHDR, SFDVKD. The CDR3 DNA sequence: TGTGCCACCAGTGGTCTAATGGACCGTCACGATACGCAGTATTTT. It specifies CATSGLMDRHDTQYF.

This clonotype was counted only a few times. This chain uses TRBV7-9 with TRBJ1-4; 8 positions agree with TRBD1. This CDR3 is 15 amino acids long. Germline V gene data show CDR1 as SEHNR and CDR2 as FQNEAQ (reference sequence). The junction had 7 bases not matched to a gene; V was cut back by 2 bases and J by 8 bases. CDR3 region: CASSLLGRTGEKLFF. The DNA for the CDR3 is TGTGCCAGCAGCTTATTGGGTCGGACAGGGGAAAAACTGTTTTTT. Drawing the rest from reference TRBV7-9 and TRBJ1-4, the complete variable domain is DTGVSQNPRHKITKRGQNVTFRCDPISEHNRLYWYRQTLGQGPEFLTYFQNEAQLEKSRLLSDRFSAERPKGSFSTLEIQRTEQGDSAMYLCASSLLGRTGEKLFFGSGTQLSVL.

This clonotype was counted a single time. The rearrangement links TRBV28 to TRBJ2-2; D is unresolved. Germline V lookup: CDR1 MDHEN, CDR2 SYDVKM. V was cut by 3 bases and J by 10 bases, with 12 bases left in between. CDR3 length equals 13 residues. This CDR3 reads CASSFASPEELFF. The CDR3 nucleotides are TGTGCCAGCAGTTTTGCTTCGCCGGAGGAGCTGTTTTTT.

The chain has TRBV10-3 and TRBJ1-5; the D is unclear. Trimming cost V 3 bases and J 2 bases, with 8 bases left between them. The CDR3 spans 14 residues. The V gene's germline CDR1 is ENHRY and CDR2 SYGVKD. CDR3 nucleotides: TGTGCCATCAGTGAAGAAAGAGGCAATCAGCCCCAGCATTTT. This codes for CAISEERGNQPQHF.

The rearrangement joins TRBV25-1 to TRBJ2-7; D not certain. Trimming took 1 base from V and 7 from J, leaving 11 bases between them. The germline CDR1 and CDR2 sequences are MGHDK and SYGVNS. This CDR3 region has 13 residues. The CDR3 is CASSELLVKEQYF. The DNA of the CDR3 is TGTGCCAGCAGTGAATTATTGGTTAAAGAGCAGTACTTC.

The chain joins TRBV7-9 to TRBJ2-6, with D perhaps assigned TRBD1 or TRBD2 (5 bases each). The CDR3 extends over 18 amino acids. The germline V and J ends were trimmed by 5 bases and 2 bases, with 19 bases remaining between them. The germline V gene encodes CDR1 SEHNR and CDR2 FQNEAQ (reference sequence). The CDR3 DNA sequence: TGTGCCAGCAGCACGAGGGGCCCGAATATCACTGGGGCCAACGTCCTGACTTTC. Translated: CASSTRGPNITGANVLTF.

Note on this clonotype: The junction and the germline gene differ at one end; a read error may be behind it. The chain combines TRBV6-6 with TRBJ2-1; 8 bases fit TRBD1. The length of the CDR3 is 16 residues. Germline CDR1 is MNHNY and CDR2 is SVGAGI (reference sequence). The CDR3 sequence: CANSYSTGGTYNEQFF. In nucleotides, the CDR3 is TGTGCCAACAGTTACTCAACAGGGGGTACCTACAATGAGCAGTTCTTC.

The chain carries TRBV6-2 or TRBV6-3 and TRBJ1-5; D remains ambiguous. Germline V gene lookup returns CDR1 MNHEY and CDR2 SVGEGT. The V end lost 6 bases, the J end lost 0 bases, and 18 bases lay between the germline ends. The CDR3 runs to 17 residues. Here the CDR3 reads CASRQVSGLYSNQPQHF. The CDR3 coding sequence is TGTGCCAGCAGGCAAGTAAGTGGACTGTATAGCAATCAGCCCCAGCATTTT.

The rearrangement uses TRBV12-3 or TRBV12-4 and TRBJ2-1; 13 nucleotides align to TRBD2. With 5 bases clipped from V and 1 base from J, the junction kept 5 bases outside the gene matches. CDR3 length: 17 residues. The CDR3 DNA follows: TGTGCCAGCAGTACTAGCGGGGGGGCCTTATCCTACAATGAGCAGTTCTTC. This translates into CASSTSGGALSYNEQFF.

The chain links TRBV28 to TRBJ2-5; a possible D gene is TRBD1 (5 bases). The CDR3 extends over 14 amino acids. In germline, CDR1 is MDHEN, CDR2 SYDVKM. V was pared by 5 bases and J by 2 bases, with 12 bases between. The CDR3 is CASSVTVRQETQYF. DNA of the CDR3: TGTGCCAGCAGTGTGACAGTCAGGCAAGAGACCCAGTACTTC.

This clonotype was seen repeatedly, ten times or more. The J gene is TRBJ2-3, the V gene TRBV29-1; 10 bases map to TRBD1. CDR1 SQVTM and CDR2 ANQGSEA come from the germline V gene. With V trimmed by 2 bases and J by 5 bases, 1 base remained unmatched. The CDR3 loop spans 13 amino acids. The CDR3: CSVERTGGDTQYF. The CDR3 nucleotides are TGCAGCGTTGAAAGGACAGGGGGAGATACGCAGTATTTT.

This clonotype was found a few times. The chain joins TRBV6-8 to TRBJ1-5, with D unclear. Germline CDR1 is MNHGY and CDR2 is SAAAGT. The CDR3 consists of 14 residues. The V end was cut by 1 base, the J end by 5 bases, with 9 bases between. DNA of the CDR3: TGTGCCAGCAGTTACTTGGCACGTTATCAGCCCCAGCATTTT. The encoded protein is CASSYLARYQPQHF.

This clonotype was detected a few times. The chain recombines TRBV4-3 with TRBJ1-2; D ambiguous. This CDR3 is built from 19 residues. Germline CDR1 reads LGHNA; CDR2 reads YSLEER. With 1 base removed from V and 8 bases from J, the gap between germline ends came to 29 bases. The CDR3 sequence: CASSQVYPLRRGTSKGYTF. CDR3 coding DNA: TGCGCCAGCAGCCAAGTTTACCCCTTACGACGAGGAACCAGCAAGGGCTACACCTTC.

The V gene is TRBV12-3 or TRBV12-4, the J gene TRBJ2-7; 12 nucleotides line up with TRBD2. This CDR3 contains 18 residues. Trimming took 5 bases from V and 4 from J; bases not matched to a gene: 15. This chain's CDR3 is CASSRSGLAGERPYEQYF. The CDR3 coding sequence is TGTGCCAGCAGTCGCTCGGGACTAGCGGGTGAACGCCCATACGAGCAGTACTTC.

In DNA, the CDR3 is TGTGCCATCGGGGGTGCCCCGCTCGAGAACACTGAAGCTTTCTTT. Protein: CAIGGAPLENTEAFF. The chain joins TRBV10-3 to TRBJ1-1; D is perhaps TRBD1 (5 bases). This CDR3 has 15 residues. Trimming took off 8 bases at V and 1 base at J, with 17 bases between the two ends. CDR1 and CDR2 (germline): ENHRY, SYGVKD.

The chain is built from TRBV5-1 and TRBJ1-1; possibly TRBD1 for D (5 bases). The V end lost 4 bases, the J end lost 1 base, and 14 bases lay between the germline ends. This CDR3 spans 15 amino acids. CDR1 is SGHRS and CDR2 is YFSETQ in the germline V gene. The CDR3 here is CASSPQGKGNTEAFF. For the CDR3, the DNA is TGCGCCAGCAGCCCTCAGGGTAAGGGGAACACTGAAGCTTTCTTT.